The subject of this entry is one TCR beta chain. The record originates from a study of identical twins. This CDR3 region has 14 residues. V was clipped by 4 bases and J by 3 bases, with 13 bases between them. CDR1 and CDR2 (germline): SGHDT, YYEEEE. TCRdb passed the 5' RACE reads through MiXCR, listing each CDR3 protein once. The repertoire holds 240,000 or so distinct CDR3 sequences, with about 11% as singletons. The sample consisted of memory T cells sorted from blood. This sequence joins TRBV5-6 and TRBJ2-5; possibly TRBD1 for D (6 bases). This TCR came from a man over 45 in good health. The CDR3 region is CASSPWTAEETQYF. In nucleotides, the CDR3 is TGTGCCAGCAGCCCATGGACAGCCGAAGAGACCCAGTACTTC.